The 20 T cell receptor beta chains in this list originate from one sample, sequenced in a study of blood T cell repertoires in COVID-19. Assay: immunoSEQ multiplex PCR; the TCRdb copy retains only in-frame clones and omits some. The sample consists of 400,000 to 450,000 clones, 90% of them appearing once. Sequencing used PBMCs or T cells enriched from blood (not recorded which). The origin of the receptors is a man younger than 35 who had recovered from COVID-19.

The chain links TRBV7-6 to TRBJ1-4, with no clear D. The CDR3 totals 15 residues. Germline V gene sequence: CDR1 SGHVS, CDR2 FNYEAQ. Trimming left V 1 base short and J 8 bases short, with 14 bases between. CDR3 sequence: CASSLGHSPREKLFF. The CDR3 DNA reads TGTGCCAGCAGCTTAGGTCACAGCCCCCGGGAAAAACTGTTTTTT.

The V and J genes are TRBV7-9 and TRBJ1-1; TRBD1 matches 8 bases. Germline values: CDR1 SEHNR, CDR2 FQNEAQ (reference sequence). The V segment lost 5 bases and the J segment 6 bases; nucleotides outside the gene matches: 8. CDR3 length: 14 residues. The CDR3 loop reads CASSKQGGAAEAFF. As DNA, the CDR3 is TGTGCCAGCAGCAAACAGGGGGGAGCCGCTGAAGCTTTCTTT.

CDR3 sequence (DNA): TGTGCCAGCACCTACATACAGCGGGGCGGCCTCTATGGCTACACCTTC. Protein sequence: CASTYIQRGGLYGYTF. The chain has TRBV11-3 and TRBJ1-2; D may be TRBD1 (5 bases). This CDR3 spans 16 amino acids. Germline-derived CDR1 and CDR2 are SGHNT and YENEEA. Trimming left V 7 bases short and J 4 bases short, with 22 bases between.

The V and J genes are TRBV2 and TRBJ2-5, with 9 bases that match TRBD2. Germline CDR1 and CDR2: SNHLY and FYNNEI. The CDR3 covers 14 residues. Losses at the gene ends were 8 bases for V and 5 bases for J; bases not matched to a gene: 9. DNA of the CDR3: TGTGCCAGCTCCGCGGGGACTAGCTGGGAGACCCAGTACTTC. This codes for CASSAGTSWETQYF.

The chain joins TRBV3-1 (or the pseudogene TRBV3-2) to TRBJ2-7; TRBD2 matches at 12 bases. V dropped 3 bases and J dropped 4; count of bases not matched to a gene: 10. There are 17 residues in the CDR3. Germline V gene sequence: CDR1 LGHDT, CDR2 YNNKEL (reference sequence). CDR3 loop: CASSHLVASGRGYEQYF. In DNA form, the CDR3 reads TGTGCCAGCAGCCACCTCGTGGCTAGCGGGAGGGGATACGAGCAGTACTTC.

This chain joins TRBV5-5 and TRBJ2-5; 9 bases agree with TRBD1. Unmatched junction bases numbered 5, after V lost 3 bases and J lost 2 bases. The CDR3 is 15 amino acids. Germline V gene sequence: CDR1 SGHKS, CDR2 YYEKEE (reference sequence). The CDR3: CASSWGQGRQETQYF. DNA for the CDR3: TGTGCCAGCAGCTGGGGACAGGGCAGGCAAGAGACCCAGTACTTC.

V is TRBV5-4 and J is TRBJ1-1; D ambiguous. The V end was cut by 4 bases, the J end by 0 bases, with 10 bases between. Per the germline V gene, CDR1 is SGHNT and CDR2 is YYREEE (reference sequence). The CDR3 sequence is 14 residues long. CDR3 loop: CASSKDNMNTEAFF. Here the CDR3 DNA reads TGTGCCAGCAGCAAAGACAACATGAACACTGAAGCTTTCTTT.

This clone has a single count. The chain links TRBV7-2 to TRBJ1-5; D ambiguous. This CDR3 contains 16 residues. The germline V and J ends were trimmed by 5 bases and 4 bases, with 18 bases remaining between them. CDR1 SGHTA and CDR2 FQGNSA come from the germline V gene. For the CDR3, the DNA is TGTGCCAGCAGCCCTTTGTGGGCATCGGGAAATCAGCCCCAGCATTTT. This sequence encodes CASSPLWASGNQPQHF.

The J gene is TRBJ2-1, the V gene TRBV6-5; tentatively, D is TRBD2 (7 bases). The V and J ends lost 6 bases and 4 bases respectively, with 16 bases between them. Germline assignment: CDR1 MNHEY and CDR2 SVGAGI. This CDR3 comprises 15 residues. CDR3 coding DNA: TGTGCCAGCAGGGGGGGGGCAAAGTCTTACAATGAGCAGTTCTTC. It encodes CASRGGAKSYNEQFF.

The chain employs TRBV6-6 and TRBJ2-1; D is possibly TRBD2 (6 bases). The ends were cut back, 6 bases at V and 3 bases at J, with 33 bases in the middle. CDR1 and CDR2 from the germline V gene are MNHNY and SVGAGI (reference sequence). The CDR3 length is 21 residues. The CDR3 protein is CASSKRYRHRDLSGLYNEQFF. Written as DNA, the CDR3 is TGTGCCAGCAGCAAAAGGTACCGGCACCGGGACTTATCGGGTCTCTACAATGAGCAGTTCTTC.

The chain carries TRBV5-1 and TRBJ2-1; 12 bases map to TRBD2. Germline trimming cut 0 bases from V and 0 bases from J; bases unmatched to any gene: 13. The CDR3 loop spans 21 amino acids. Germline V CDR1 and CDR2: SGHRS, YFSETQ. CDR3 DNA sequence: TGCGCCAGCAGCTTGGCCGGGGCTAGCGGGAGGGGTTTCGGCTCCTACAATGAGCAGTTCTTC. This sequence encodes CASSLAGASGRGFGSYNEQFF.

This chain connects TRBV19 to TRBJ2-7; 9 bases are a match to TRBD1. The CDR3 covers 13 residues. The ends lost 6 bases at V and 4 bases at J; junction bases unmatched: 4. Germline V gene sequence: CDR1 LNHDA, CDR2 SQIVND (reference sequence). The CDR3 nucleotides are TGTGCCAGTAGCCCGGACAGGGGTTACGAGCAGTACTTC. It translates to CASSPDRGYEQYF.

This chain links TRBV2 with TRBJ2-7, with 8 bases identical to TRBD2. J lost 2 bases, V lost 3 bases, and 6 bases had no gene match. The CDR3 runs 15 residues. Germline values: CDR1 SNHLY, CDR2 FYNNEI. The CDR3 nucleotides read TGTGCCAGCAGTGACCGCGGGAGGATAACCTACGAGCAGTACTTC. It codes for CASSDRGRITYEQYF.

This clone was observed a single time. The rearrangement uses TRBV4-1 and TRBJ1-6, with D hard to call. The CDR3 has 13 amino acids. The ends were cut back, 0 bases at V and 9 bases at J, with 6 bases in the middle. Germline CDR1 is MGHRA and CDR2 is YSYEKL. This CDR3 is CASSQDGISPLHF. CDR3 coding DNA: TGCGCCAGCAGCCAAGACGGTATTTCACCCCTCCACTTT.

V usage is TRBV2 and J usage is TRBJ2-7, with 10 bases identical to TRBD2. The CDR3 runs to 14 residues. Germline values: CDR1 SNHLY, CDR2 FYNNEI. The V segment lost 4 bases and the J segment 5 bases; nucleotides outside the gene matches: 5. The CDR3 loop is CASSAGLAGDEQYF. Here the CDR3 DNA reads TGTGCCAGCAGTGCCGGCCTAGCGGGAGACGAGCAGTACTTC.

V usage is TRBV15 and J usage is TRBJ1-4; D is ambiguous. Germline CDR1 reads LNHNV; CDR2 reads YYDKDF (reference sequence). This CDR3 spans 16 amino acids. V lost 0 bases to trimming and J lost 6 bases, with 14 bases between them. The CDR3 here is CATSRDWRGFDEKLFF. CDR3 coding DNA: TGTGCCACCAGCAGAGATTGGCGGGGTTTTGATGAAAAACTGTTTTTT.

This chain connects TRBV9 to TRBJ1-5; the D gene is possibly TRBD1 (5 bases). This CDR3 has 15 residues. Germline V gene data show CDR1 as SGDLS and CDR2 as YYNGEE. Deletions cut 3 bases from V and 3 bases from J, with 13 bases between. The CDR3 DNA reads TGTGCCAGCAGCGCCACCGGGGGGATCAATCAGCCCCAGCATTTT. It encodes CASSATGGINQPQHF.

The gene calls are TRBV6-5 and TRBJ2-7, with D possibly TRBD1 on 6 matching bases. Germline lookup yields CDR1 MNHEY and CDR2 SVGAGI. V was pared by 5 bases and J by 1 base, with 9 bases between. This CDR3 comprises 13 residues. CDR3 sequence reads: CASSSTGSYEQYF. The CDR3 nucleotides read TGTGCCAGCAGTAGCACAGGGTCCTACGAGCAGTACTTC.

The chain carries TRBV9 and TRBJ1-5; unclear D gene. CDR1 SGDLS and CDR2 YYNGEE come from the germline V gene. V lost 4 bases and J lost 4, with 6 bases in between. The CDR3 covers 12 residues. CDR3 DNA sequence: TGTGCCAGCAGCTCGGGGAATCAGCCCCAGCATTTT. It translates to CASSSGNQPQHF.

The V call is TRBV7-2, the J call TRBJ2-7; D is perhaps TRBD2 (5 bases). Deletions cut 5 bases from V and 4 bases from J, with 12 bases between. The germline V gene encodes CDR1 SGHTA and CDR2 FQGNSA. The CDR3 sequence is 13 residues long. The CDR3 here is CASSPAVDYEQYF. As DNA, the CDR3 is TGTGCCAGCAGCCCAGCGGTGGATTACGAGCAGTACTTC. Variable domain in full (rest from reference TRBV7-2 and TRBJ2-7): GAGVSQSPSNKVTEKGKDVELRCDPISGHTALYWYRQSLGQGLEFLIYFQGNSAPDKSGLPSDRFSAERTGGSVSTLTIQRTQQEDSAVYLCASSPAVDYEQYFGPGTRLTVT.